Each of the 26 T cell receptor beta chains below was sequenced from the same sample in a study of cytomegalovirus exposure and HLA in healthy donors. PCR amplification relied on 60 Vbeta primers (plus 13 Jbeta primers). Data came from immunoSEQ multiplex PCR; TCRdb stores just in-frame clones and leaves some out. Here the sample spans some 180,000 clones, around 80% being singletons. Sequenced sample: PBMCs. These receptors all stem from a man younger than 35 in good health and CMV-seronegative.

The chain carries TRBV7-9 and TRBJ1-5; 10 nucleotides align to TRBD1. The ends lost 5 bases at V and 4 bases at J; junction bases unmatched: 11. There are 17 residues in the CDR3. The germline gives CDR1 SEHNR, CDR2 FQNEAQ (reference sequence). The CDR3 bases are TGTGCCAGCAGCATCGGGACAGGGGATTCTAGGAATCAGCCCCAGCATTTT. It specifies CASSIGTGDSRNQPQHF. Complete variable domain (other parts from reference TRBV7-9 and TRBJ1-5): DTGVSQNPRHKITKRGQNVTFRCDPISEHNRLYWYRQTLGQGPEFLTYFQNEAQLEKSRLLSDRFSAERPKGSFSTLEIQRTEQGDSAMYLCASSIGTGDSRNQPQHFGDGTRLSIL.

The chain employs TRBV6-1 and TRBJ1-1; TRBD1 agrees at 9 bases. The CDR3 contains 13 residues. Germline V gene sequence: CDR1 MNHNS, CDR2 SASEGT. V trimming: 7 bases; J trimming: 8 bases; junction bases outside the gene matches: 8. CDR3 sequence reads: CASMHRGLGEAFF. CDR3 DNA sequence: TGTGCCAGCATGCACAGGGGGCTAGGGGAAGCTTTCTTT.

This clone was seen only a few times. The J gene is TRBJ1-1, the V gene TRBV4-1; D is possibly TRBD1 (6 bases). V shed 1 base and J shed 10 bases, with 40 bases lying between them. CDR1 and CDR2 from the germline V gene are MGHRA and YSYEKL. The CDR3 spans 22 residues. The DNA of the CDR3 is TGCGCCAGCAGCCAAGTTGCAGGTGGGTTTTGGGGGAGGGTGTGCACAGGGTCGATAGCTTTCTTT. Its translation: CASSQVAGGFWGRVCTGSIAFF.

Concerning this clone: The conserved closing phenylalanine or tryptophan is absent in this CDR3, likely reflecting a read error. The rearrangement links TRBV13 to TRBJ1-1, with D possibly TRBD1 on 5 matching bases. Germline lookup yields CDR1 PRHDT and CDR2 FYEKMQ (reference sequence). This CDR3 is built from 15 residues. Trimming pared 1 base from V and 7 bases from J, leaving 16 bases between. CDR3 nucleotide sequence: TGTGCCAGCAGCTTAGCGGGGGGAGCCAGGGATGAAGCTTTCGTT. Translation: CASSLAGGARDEAFV.

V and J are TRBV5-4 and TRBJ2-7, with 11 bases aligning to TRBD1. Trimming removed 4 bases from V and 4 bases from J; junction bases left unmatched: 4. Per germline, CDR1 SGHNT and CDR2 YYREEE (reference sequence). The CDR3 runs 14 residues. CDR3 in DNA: TGTGCCAGCAGCCCCGGGACAGGGGGATACGAGCAGTACTTC. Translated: CASSPGTGGYEQYF.

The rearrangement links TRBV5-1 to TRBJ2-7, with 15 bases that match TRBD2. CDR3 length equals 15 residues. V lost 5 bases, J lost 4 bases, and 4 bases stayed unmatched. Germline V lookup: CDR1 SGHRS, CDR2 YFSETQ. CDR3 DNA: TGCGCCAGCAGGAAAGGACTAGCGGGGGGGTACGAGCAGTACTTC. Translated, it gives CASRKGLAGGYEQYF.

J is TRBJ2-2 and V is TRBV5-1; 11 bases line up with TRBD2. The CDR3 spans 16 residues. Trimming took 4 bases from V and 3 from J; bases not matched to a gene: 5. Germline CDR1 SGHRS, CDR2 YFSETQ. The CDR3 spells CASSHTSGGDTGELFF. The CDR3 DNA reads TGCGCCAGCAGCCACACTAGCGGGGGTGACACCGGGGAGCTGTTTTTT.

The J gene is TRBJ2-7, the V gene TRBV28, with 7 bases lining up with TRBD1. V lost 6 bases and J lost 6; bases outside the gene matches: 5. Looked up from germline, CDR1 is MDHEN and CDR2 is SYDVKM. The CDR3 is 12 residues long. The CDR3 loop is CASRHTGVEQYF. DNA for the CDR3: TGTGCCAGCAGACATACAGGGGTCGAGCAGTACTTC.

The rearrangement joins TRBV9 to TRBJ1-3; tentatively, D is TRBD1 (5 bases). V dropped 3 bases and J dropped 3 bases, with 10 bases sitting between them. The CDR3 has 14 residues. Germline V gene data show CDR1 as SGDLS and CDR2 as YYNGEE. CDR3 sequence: CASSGGGDGNTIYF. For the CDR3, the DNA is TGTGCCAGCAGCGGGGGAGGGGATGGAAACACCATATATTTT.

The CDR3 DNA sequence: TGCGCCAGCTTCCCCGGGACTAGCTGGGGTGATCAGCAGTACTTC. The encoded protein is CASFPGTSWGDQQYF. The chain carries TRBV10-2 and TRBJ2-7, with 9 bases matching TRBD2. This CDR3 is built from 15 residues. Germline V gene data show CDR1 as WSHSY and CDR2 as SAAADI. After removal of 8 bases from V and 8 bases from J, the junction contained 16 bases not matched to a gene.

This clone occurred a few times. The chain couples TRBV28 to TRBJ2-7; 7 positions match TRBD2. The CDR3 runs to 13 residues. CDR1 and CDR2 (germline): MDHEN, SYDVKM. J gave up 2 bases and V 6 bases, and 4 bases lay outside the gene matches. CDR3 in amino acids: CASRGGTAYEQYF. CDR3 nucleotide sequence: TGTGCCAGCAGGGGAGGGACGGCCTACGAGCAGTACTTC.

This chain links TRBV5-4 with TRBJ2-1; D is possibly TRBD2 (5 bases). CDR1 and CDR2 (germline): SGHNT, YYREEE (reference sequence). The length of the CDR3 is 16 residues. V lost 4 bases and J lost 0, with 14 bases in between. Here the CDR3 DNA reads TGTGCCAGCAGCCGCTTTTGGAGGATCTCCTACAATGAGCAGTTCTTC. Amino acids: CASSRFWRISYNEQFF.

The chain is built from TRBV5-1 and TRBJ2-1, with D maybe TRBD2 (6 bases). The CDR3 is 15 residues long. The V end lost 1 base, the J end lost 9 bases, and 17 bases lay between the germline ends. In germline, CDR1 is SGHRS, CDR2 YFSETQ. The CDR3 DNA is TGCGCCAGCAGCTTGTTGCCTAGCGAAGGACTTGAGCAGTTCTTC. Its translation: CASSLLPSEGLEQFF.

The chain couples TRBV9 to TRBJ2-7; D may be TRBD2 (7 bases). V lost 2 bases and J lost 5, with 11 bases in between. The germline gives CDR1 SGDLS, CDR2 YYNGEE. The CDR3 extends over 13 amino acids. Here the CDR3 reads CASSVGGGDEQYF. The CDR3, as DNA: TGTGCCAGCAGCGTTGGGGGGGGCGACGAGCAGTACTTC. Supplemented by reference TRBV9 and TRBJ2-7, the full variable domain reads DSGVTQTPKHLITATGQRVTLRCSPRSGDLSVYWYQQSLDQGLQFLIQYYNGEERAKGNILERFSAQQFPDLHSELNLSSLELGDSALYFCASSVGGGDEQYFGPGTRLTVT.

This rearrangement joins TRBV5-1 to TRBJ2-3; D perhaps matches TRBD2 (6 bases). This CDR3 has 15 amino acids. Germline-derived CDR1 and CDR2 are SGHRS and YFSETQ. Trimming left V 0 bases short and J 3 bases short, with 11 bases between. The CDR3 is CASSLGGGVTDTQYF. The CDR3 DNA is TGCGCCAGCAGCTTGGGTGGAGGGGTGACAGATACGCAGTATTTT.

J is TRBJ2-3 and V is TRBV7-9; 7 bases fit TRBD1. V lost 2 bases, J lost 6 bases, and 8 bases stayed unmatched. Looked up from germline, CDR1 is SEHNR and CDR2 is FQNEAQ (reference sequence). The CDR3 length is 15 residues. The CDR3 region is CASSLSSGQEDTQYF. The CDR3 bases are TGTGCCAGCAGCTTATCGTCCGGACAGGAGGATACGCAGTATTTT. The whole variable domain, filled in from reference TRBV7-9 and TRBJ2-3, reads DTGVSQNPRHKITKRGQNVTFRCDPISEHNRLYWYRQTLGQGPEFLTYFQNEAQLEKSRLLSDRFSAERPKGSFSTLEIQRTEQGDSAMYLCASSLSSGQEDTQYFGPGTRLTVL.

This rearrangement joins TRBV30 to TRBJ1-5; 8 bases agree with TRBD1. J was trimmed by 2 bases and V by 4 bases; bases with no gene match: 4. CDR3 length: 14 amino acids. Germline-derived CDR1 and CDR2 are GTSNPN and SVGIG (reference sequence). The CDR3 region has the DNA TGTGCCTGGACAGGGGGCGTTGGCAATCAGCCCCAGCATTTT. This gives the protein CAWTGGVGNQPQHF.

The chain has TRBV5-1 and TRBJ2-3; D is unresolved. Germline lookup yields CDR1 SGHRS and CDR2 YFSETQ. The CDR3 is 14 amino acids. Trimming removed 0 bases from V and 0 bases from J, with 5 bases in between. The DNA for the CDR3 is TGCGCCAGCAGCTTGGAACGGAGCACAGATACGCAGTATTTT. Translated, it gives CASSLERSTDTQYF.

CDR3 sequence reads: CSAAEGVGHQHF. The CDR3 bases are TGCAGCGCAGCGGAGGGTGTAGGCCACCAGCATTTT. The V and J genes are TRBV29-1 and TRBJ1-5; D is unclear. V dropped 7 bases and J dropped 12 bases, with 19 bases sitting between them. Per the germline V gene, CDR1 is SQVTM and CDR2 is ANQGSEA. CDR3 size: 12 residues.

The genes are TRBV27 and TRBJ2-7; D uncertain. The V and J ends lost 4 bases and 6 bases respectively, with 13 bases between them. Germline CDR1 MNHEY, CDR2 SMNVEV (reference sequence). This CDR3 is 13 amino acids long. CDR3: CASSWARTAEQYF. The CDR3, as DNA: TGTGCCAGCAGTTGGGCCCGAACCGCCGAGCAGTACTTC.

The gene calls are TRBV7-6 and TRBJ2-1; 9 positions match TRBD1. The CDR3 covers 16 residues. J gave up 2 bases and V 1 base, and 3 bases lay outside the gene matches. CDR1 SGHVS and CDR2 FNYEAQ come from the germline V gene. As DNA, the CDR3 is TGTGCCAGCAGCTTAGGGACAGGGGTGACCTACAATGAGCAGTTCTTC. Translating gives CASSLGTGVTYNEQFF. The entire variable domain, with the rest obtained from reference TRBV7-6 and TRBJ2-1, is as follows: GAGVSQSPRYKVTKRGQDVALRCDPISGHVSLYWYRQALGQGPEFLTYFNYEAQQDKSGLPNDRFSAERPEGSISTLTIQRTEQRDSAMYRCASSLGTGVTYNEQFFGPGTRLTVL.

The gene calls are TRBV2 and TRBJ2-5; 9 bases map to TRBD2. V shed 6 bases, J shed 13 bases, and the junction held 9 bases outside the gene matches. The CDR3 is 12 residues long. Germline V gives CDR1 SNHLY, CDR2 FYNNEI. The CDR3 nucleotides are TGTGCCAGCAGGGACAACGGACTAGCGCTGTACTTC. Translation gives CASRDNGLALYF.

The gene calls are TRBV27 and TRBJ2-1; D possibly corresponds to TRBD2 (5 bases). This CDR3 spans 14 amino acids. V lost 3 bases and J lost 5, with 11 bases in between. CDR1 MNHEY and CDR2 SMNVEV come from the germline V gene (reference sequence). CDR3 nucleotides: TGTGCCAGCAGTTTGGAGGTAATGGACAATGAGCAGTTCTTC. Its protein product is CASSLEVMDNEQFF.

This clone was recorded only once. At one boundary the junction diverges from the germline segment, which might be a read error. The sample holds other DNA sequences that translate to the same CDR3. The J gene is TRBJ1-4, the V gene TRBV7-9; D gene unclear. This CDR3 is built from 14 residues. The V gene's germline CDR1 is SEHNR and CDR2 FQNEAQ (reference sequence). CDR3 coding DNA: TGCGCCAGCAGGACCGGACTGACTAATGAAAAACTGTTTTTT. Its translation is CASRTGLTNEKLFF.

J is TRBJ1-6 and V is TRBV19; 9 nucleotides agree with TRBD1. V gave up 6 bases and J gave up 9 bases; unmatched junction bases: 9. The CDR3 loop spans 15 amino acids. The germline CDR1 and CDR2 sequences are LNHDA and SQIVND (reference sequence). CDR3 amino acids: CASSPPGQGSSPLHF. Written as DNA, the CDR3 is TGTGCCAGTAGCCCGCCGGGACAGGGCAGTTCACCCCTCCACTTT.

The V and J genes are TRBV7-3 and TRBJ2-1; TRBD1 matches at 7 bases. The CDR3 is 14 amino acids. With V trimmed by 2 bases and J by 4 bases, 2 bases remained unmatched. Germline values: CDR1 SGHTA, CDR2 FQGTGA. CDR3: CASSLEQGYNEQFF. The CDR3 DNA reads TGTGCCAGCAGCTTAGAACAGGGGTACAATGAGCAGTTCTTC.